The clone carrying this TCR beta chain appeared many times. No antigen is known for it. This specimen belongs to a study of CD8 T cells in ankylosing spondylitis. Study results and limitations: For ankylosing spondylitis blood, a TCR beta motif of roughly 8 highly homologous variants appeared characteristic.

Preparation of TCR beta libraries was done by quantitative 5'-RACE with molecular barcodes. TCRdb independently ran MiXCR on the 5' RACE reads; one entry per CDR3 protein. The table includes hundreds of thousands of distinct CDR3 sequences, 15% to 20% detected once. Germline V gives CDR1 DFQATT, CDR2 SNEGSKA (reference sequence). J was trimmed by 9 bases and V by 0 bases; bases with no gene match: 8. This CDR3 region has 16 residues. Sequences were obtained from blood, either unsorted or a sorted T cell fraction (not recorded which). The J gene is TRBJ1-6, the V gene TRBV20-1; TRBD1 aligns across 10 bases. The clonotype originates from a male donor with ankylosing spondylitis. CDR3 residues: CSARDPGTGDGSPLHF. The CDR3 nucleotides read TGCAGTGCTAGAGATCCCGGGACAGGGGACGGTTCACCCCTCCACTTT.